Following are 11 T cell receptor beta chains from one sample sequenced in a study of CD8 T cells in Susac syndrome. With random hexamers, reverse transcription was performed on roughly 0.45 to 1 ug of RNA. TCRdb processed the immunoSEQ multiplex PCR reads anew with MiXCR; each CDR3 protein has one entry. The data hold under 200,000 distinct CDR3 sequences, with 95% observed a single time. Input material: CD8+ T cells from PBMCs. These receptors were collected from a human donor with Susac syndrome.

The chain carries TRBV5-4 and TRBJ2-1; 11 bases are a match to TRBD2. Germline loops: CDR1 SGHNT, CDR2 YYREEE (reference sequence). The CDR3 spans 15 residues. The trim removed 3 bases at V and 7 bases at J, leaving 6 bases unmatched. CDR3 coding DNA: TGTGCCAGCAGCTCGAGACTAGCGGGGTTTAATGAGCAGTTCTTC. Its translation: CASSSRLAGFNEQFF.

This clonotype was seen once. The chain employs TRBV20-1 and TRBJ1-1, with D unclear. V lost 0 bases and J lost 5, with 10 bases in between. Germline V gives CDR1 DFQATT, CDR2 SNEGSKA (reference sequence). The CDR3 covers 13 residues. CDR3 nucleotides: TGCAGTGCTAGAGATCTAAAACAGACTGAAGCTTTCTTT. Protein: CSARDLKQTEAFF.

The chain employs TRBV27 and TRBJ2-7; D perhaps matches TRBD2 (6 bases). Germline assignment: CDR1 MNHEY and CDR2 SMNVEV (reference sequence). The CDR3 loop spans 13 amino acids. Trimming left V 4 bases short and J 0 bases short, with 7 bases between. The CDR3 spells CASSWGDSYEQYF. The CDR3 DNA follows: TGTGCCAGCAGTTGGGGGGACTCCTACGAGCAGTACTTC.

The J gene is TRBJ1-1, the V gene TRBV11-2; D might be TRBD1 (5 bases). The V end lost 5 bases, the J end lost 7 bases, and 17 bases lay between the germline ends. The CDR3 has 14 residues. The germline V gene has CDR1 SGHAT and CDR2 FQNNGV. As DNA, the CDR3 is TGTGCCAGCAGCCCCCCGGGGGGACTGCTTGAAGCTTTCTTT. Protein sequence: CASSPPGGLLEAFF. Variable domain in full (rest from reference TRBV11-2 and TRBJ1-1): EAGVAQSPRYKIIEKRQSVAFWCNPISGHATLYWYQQILGQGPKLLIQFQNNGVVDDSQLPKDRFSAERLKGVDSTLKIQPAKLEDSAVYLCASSPPGGLLEAFFGQGTRLTVV.

This clonotype is a singleton in its sample. The gene calls are TRBV6-5 and TRBJ2-3; tentatively, D is TRBD1 (6 bases). Germline CDR1 MNHEY, CDR2 SVGAGI. Trimming removed 5 bases from V and 0 bases from J, with 12 bases in between. The CDR3 totals 15 residues. CDR3 amino acids: CASSQGTTSTDTQYF. CDR3 nucleotide sequence: TGTGCCAGCAGTCAAGGGACAACGAGCACAGATACGCAGTATTTT.

This rearrangement joins TRBV4-1 to TRBJ2-5, with 9 bases lining up with TRBD2. CDR3 length: 18 residues. The V gene end was trimmed by 0 bases and the J gene end by 4 bases; junction bases not matched to a gene: 12. Germline V CDR1 and CDR2: MGHRA, YSYEKL. CDR3 bases: TGCGCCAGCAGCCAAGACCCTTCTAGTAGCGGGAGTGGAGAGACCCAGTACTTC. Translation: CASSQDPSSSGSGETQYF.

This sequence joins TRBV20-1 and TRBJ2-1, with 8 positions matching TRBD1. Looked up from germline, CDR1 is DFQATT and CDR2 is SNEGSKA (reference sequence). This CDR3 has 14 residues. Trimming removed 4 bases from V and 5 bases from J; junction bases left unmatched: 7. The CDR3 reads CSAIDRGSDNEQFF. The CDR3, as DNA: TGCAGTGCTATAGACAGGGGTTCGGACAATGAGCAGTTCTTC.

The V gene is TRBV7-9, the J gene TRBJ2-1; tentative D call: TRBD2 (6 bases). The V end lost 3 bases, the J end lost 8 bases, and 11 bases lay between the germline ends. CDR1 is SEHNR and CDR2 is FQNEAQ in the germline V gene (reference sequence). The CDR3 is made up of 13 amino acids. In nucleotides, the CDR3 is TGTGCCAGCAGCTTGACTAGTCAGGATGAGCAGTTCTTC. This translates into CASSLTSQDEQFF.

The table lists this clonotype with a count of one. The rearrangement links TRBV6-6 to TRBJ1-5; 7 positions agree with TRBD1. V trimming: 5 bases; J trimming: 3 bases; junction bases outside the gene matches: 7. The CDR3 sequence is 15 residues long. The germline gives CDR1 MNHNY, CDR2 SVGAGI (reference sequence). The CDR3 reads CASSPWDSVNQPQHF. The CDR3 nucleotides read TGTGCCAGCAGTCCCTGGGACAGCGTCAATCAGCCCCAGCATTTT.

The chain joins TRBV9 to TRBJ2-2, with D possibly being TRBD1 or TRBD2 (5 bases each). This CDR3 has 15 residues. V lost 2 bases and J lost 4, with 12 bases in between. Germline CDR1 is SGDLS and CDR2 is YYNGEE. CDR3 coding DNA: TGTGCCAGCAGCGTCTCCGGGACGGCCACCGGGGAGCTGTTTTTT. It codes for CASSVSGTATGELFF.

The chain combines TRBV12-3 or TRBV12-4 with TRBJ2-1, with D perhaps TRBD1 (6 bases). With 5 bases removed from V and 8 bases from J, the gap between germline ends came to 28 bases. The CDR3 is 18 amino acids. CDR3 nucleotides: TGTGCCAGCAGTCCCGTAGGGGCAGGGGAATTTAGGATGGATGAGCAGTTCTTC. This translates into CASSPVGAGEFRMDEQFF.